A selection of T cell receptor beta chains follows, all from one sample in a study of blood T cell repertoires in COVID-19. Assay: immunoSEQ multiplex PCR; the TCRdb copy retains only in-frame clones and omits some. The data contain around 150,000 clones, roughly 80% of them singletons. The sample comprised peripheral blood. The receptor source for this set is a woman older than 75 in a cohort sampled during active or convalescent COVID-19. The CDR3 runs from the conserved cysteine through the conserved F or W. Each record gives: clone size, J gene, D gene, V gene, CDR3 protein, CDR3 DNA. A D gene is named only where the DNA matches it firmly. Clone size is shown for a subset of rows, as once, few, many or a class of expanded clone.

NA | TRBJ1-4 | TRBD1 | TRBV5-1 | CASSSGQISTNEKLFF | TGCGCCAGCAGCTCGGGACAGATATCAACTAATGAAAAACTGTTTTTT
NA | TRBJ2-5 | TRBD2 | TRBV4-3 | CASSPNTGLAGGETQYF | TGCGCCAGCAGTCCAAATACGGGACTAGCAGGGGGAGAGACCCAGTACTTC
NA | TRBJ2-5 | TRBD2 | TRBV19 | CASSMGGTSGRKQETQYF | TGTGCCAGTAGTATGGGTGGGACTAGCGGGCGGAAACAAGAGACCCAGTACTTC
NA | TRBJ1-5 | TRBD1 | TRBV7-9 | CASSSAQGGRGRNQPQHF | TGTGCCAGCAGCTCAGCGCAGGGGGGACGGGGGAGGAATCAGCCCCAGCATTTT
NA | TRBJ2-6 | NA | TRBV7-3 | CASSLKGVSSGANVLTF | TGTGCCAGCAGCTTAAAGGGGGTTAGCTCTGGGGCCAACGTCCTGACTTTC
NA | TRBJ2-7 | NA | TRBV3-1/TRBV3-2 | CASSQVSGVYEQYF | TGTGCCAGCAGCCAAGTATCCGGGGTCTACGAGCAGTACTTC
NA | TRBJ2-7 | NA | TRBV20-1 | CSARRDYEQYF | TGCAGTGCTAGGCGGGACTACGAGCAGTACTTC
once | TRBJ1-2 | NA | TRBV7-2 | CASSLYAGSLNYGYTF | TGTGCCAGCAGCTTATACGCAGGCAGCTTAAACTATGGCTACACCTTC
few | TRBJ1-5 | NA | TRBV19 | CASSLRNQPQHF | TGTGCCAGTAGTCTCCGGAATCAGCCCCAGCATTTT
NA | TRBJ1-4 | NA | TRBV5-1 | CASSYTGLSNEKLFF | TGCGCCAGCAGCTACACGGGGTTGTCTAATGAAAAACTGTTTTTT
NA | TRBJ2-1 | TRBD1 | TRBV29-1 | CSARQGGYNEQFF | TGCAGTGCACGACAGGGGGGATACAATGAGCAGTTCTTC
NA | TRBJ1-4 | NA | TRBV18 | CASSQLGQSTNEKLFF | TGTGCCAGCTCTCAACTTGGTCAATCAACTAATGAAAAACTGTTTTTT
NA | TRBJ1-5 | NA | TRBV19 | CASSITGPNQPQHF | TGTGCCAGTAGTATCACAGGTCCCAATCAGCCCCAGCATTTT
NA | TRBJ2-1 | TRBD2 | TRBV12-5 | CASGLFRTSGGAGGNEQFF | TGTGCTAGTGGTCTGTTCAGGACTAGCGGGGGGGCTGGGGGTAATGAGCAGTTCTTC
NA | TRBJ1-5 | NA | TRBV6-5 | CASRITGNQPQHF | TGTGCCAGCAGGATCACAGGGAATCAGCCCCAGCATTTT
NA | TRBJ2-3 | NA | TRBV3-1/TRBV3-2 | CASSHFGGPRGAQYF | TGTGCCAGCAGCCATTTTGGGGGGCCCCGGGGGGCGCAGTATTTT
NA | TRBJ1-1 | TRBD1 | TRBV25-1 | CASSLDRGTEAFF | TGTGCCAGCAGCTTGGACAGGGGAACTGAAGCTTTCTTT
NA | TRBJ1-2 | TRBD1 | TRBV4-1 | CASSQTRTGRGDYGYTF | TGCGCCAGCAGCCAAACTAGGACAGGGCGAGGGGACTATGGCTACACCTTC
NA | TRBJ1-2 | TRBD1 | TRBV5-1 | CASSWTGDSDNYGYTF | TGCGCCAGCAGCTGGACCGGGGACAGCGATAACTATGGCTACACCTTC
NA | TRBJ1-2 | NA | TRBV7-2 | CASSLGRTNYGYTF | TGTGCCAGCAGCTTAGGCAGGACTAACTATGGCTACACCTTC
NA | TRBJ1-2 | TRBD1 | TRBV5-1 | CASSPLTGANYGYTF | TGCGCCAGCAGCCCGTTGACAGGGGCTAACTATGGCTACACCTTC
NA | TRBJ2-7 | NA | TRBV19 | CASSRGGGVLGEQYF | TGTGCCAGTAGTAGAGGGGGGGGTGTCCTAGGCGAGCAGTACTTC
NA | TRBJ2-3 | TRBD2 | TRBV19 | CASSETLGTSGGAWVTDTQYF | TGTGCCAGTAGTGAAACCCTCGGGACTAGCGGGGGGGCCTGGGTTACAGATACGCAGTATTTT
NA | TRBJ2-3 | TRBD2 | TRBV6-2/TRBV6-3 | CASSWGSGGASKDTQYF | TGTGCCAGCAGTTGGGGGAGCGGGGGGGCCTCGAAAGATACGCAGTATTTT
NA | TRBJ2-5 | TRBD2 | TRBV6-2/TRBV6-3 | CASSYFGGAGETQYF | TGTGCCAGCAGTTACTTCGGGGGGGCCGGAGAGACCCAGTACTTC
few | TRBJ1-2 | TRBD1 | TRBV2 | CASSGPGGPLYGYTF | TGTGCCAGCAGTGGCCCAGGGGGCCCCCTCTATGGCTACACCTTC
NA | TRBJ1-2 | TRBD1 | TRBV27 | CASSPGGYGYTF | TGTGCCAGCAGTCCAGGGGGCTATGGCTACACCTTC
NA | TRBJ2-3 | NA | TRBV19 | CASSTPGDSDTQYF | TGTGCCAGTAGTACCCCGGGGGATTCAGATACGCAGTATTTT
NA | TRBJ2-5 | NA | TRBV25-1 | CASSEQGTKTQYF | TGTGCCAGCAGTGAACAGGGAACAAAGACCCAGTACTTC
NA | TRBJ1-1 | TRBD1 | TRBV5-4 | CASSRDSMNTEAFF | TGTGCCAGCAGCAGGGACAGCATGAACACTGAAGCTTTCTTT
NA | TRBJ1-6 | NA | TRBV6-5 | CASSYGAVAPLHF | TGTGCCAGCAGTTACGGGGCCGTGGCACCCCTCCACTTT
NA | TRBJ2-3 | NA | TRBV3-1/TRBV3-2 | CASSQDPGLRDTQYF | TGTGCCAGCAGCCAAGACCCGGGACTCCGGGATACGCAGTATTTT
NA | TRBJ1-1 | NA | TRBV18 | CASSPGAREDGEAFF | TGTGCCAGCTCACCAGGTGCCAGGGAGGATGGTGAAGCTTTCTTT
NA | TRBJ1-1 | TRBD1 | TRBV4-3 | CASRGQGVSEAFF | TGCGCGAGCAGGGGACAGGGTGTATCTGAAGCTTTCTTT
NA | TRBJ1-2 | TRBD1 | TRBV7-8 | CASSSRQGALHGYTF | TGTGCCAGCAGCTCCCGACAGGGGGCTCTCCATGGCTACACCTTC
NA | TRBJ1-2 | NA | TRBV6-2/TRBV6-3 | CASSYGGYGYTF | TGTGCCAGCAGTTACGGAGGCTATGGCTACACCTTC
once | TRBJ1-6 | TRBD1 | TRBV2 | CASRRQGNENSPLHF | TGTGCCAGCAGAAGACAGGGGAATGAAAATTCACCCCTCCACTTT
NA | TRBJ2-3 | NA | TRBV25-1 | CASSEDIDTQYF | TGTGCCAGCAGTGAAGACATAGATACGCAGTATTTT
NA | TRBJ1-5 | TRBD1 | TRBV19 | CASRPGTEYSNQPQHF | TGTGCCAGCCGTCCAGGGACAGAGTATAGCAATCAGCCCCAGCATTTT
NA | TRBJ2-2 | NA | TRBV7-9 | CASSLAGASGELFF | TGTGCCAGCAGCTTAGCTGGGGCGTCCGGGGAGCTGTTTTTT
NA | TRBJ2-3 | NA | TRBV29-1 | CSARENTDTQYF | TGCAGCGCCCGGGAGAACACAGATACGCAGTATTTT
NA | TRBJ1-1 | NA | TRBV19 | CASSNAGAMNTEAFF | TGTGCCAGTAGTAACGCAGGTGCCATGAACACTGAAGCTTTCTTT
NA | TRBJ2-1 | NA | TRBV5-4 | CASSPRGGTTTNEQFF | TGTGCCAGCAGCCCACGTGGGGGGACGACCACCAATGAGCAGTTCTTC
NA | TRBJ1-1 | NA | TRBV6-5 | CASLARAYSRTEAFF | TGTGCCAGCCTTGCGAGGGCTTACTCGAGGACTGAAGCTTTCTTT
many | TRBJ1-2 | TRBD1 | TRBV27 | CASRKKQGVTGGYTF | TGTGCCAGCAGAAAAAAACAGGGGGTGACTGGTGGCTACACCTTC
NA | TRBJ2-1 | TRBD2 | TRBV24-1 | CATSDRTSGGFNEQFF | TGTGCCACCAGTGATCGTACTAGCGGGGGGTTCAATGAGCAGTTCTTC
NA | TRBJ2-2 | NA | TRBV24-1 | CATSSGRTNTGELFF | TGTGCCACCAGCTCGGGGAGAACGAACACCGGGGAGCTGTTTTTT
NA | TRBJ1-3 | NA | TRBV9 | CASSVDVGGNSGNTIYF | TGTGCCAGCAGCGTAGATGTCGGGGGAAATTCTGGAAACACCATATATTTT
once | TRBJ1-5 | NA | TRBV4-1 | CASSQDGGAVDQPQHF | TGCGCCAGCAGCCAAGATGGGGGCGCGGTAGATCAGCCCCAGCATTTT
NA | TRBJ1-2 | NA | TRBV19 | CASSNPGTQLYGYTF | TGTGCCAGTAGTAATCCCGGGACACAACTCTATGGCTACACCTTC
NA | TRBJ2-5 | TRBD2 | TRBV9 | CASSVGGVAGKETQYF | TGTGCCAGCAGCGTGGGGGGAGTAGCGGGGAAAGAGACCCAGTACTTC
NA | TRBJ1-6 | TRBD1 | TRBV19 | CASSTYLGTDHSPLHF | TGTGCCAGTAGTACATACCTCGGGACAGATCATTCACCCCTCCACTTT
NA | TRBJ2-3 | NA | TRBV5-1 | CASSADSLDTQYF | TGCGCCAGCAGCGCGGACAGCTTAGATACGCAGTATTTT
few | TRBJ2-3 | NA | TRBV10-3 | CAISEGQSTDTQYF | TGTGCCATCAGTGAGGGTCAGAGCACAGATACGCAGTATTTT
NA | TRBJ1-5 | NA | TRBV5-1 | CASSFGGANQPQHF | TGCGCCAGCAGCTTTGGGGGGGCCAATCAGCCCCAGCATTTT
NA | TRBJ1-5 | NA | TRBV6-2/TRBV6-3 | CASSTRGGFVSDGNQPQHF | TGTGCCAGCAGTACCCGGGGAGGCTTCGTTAGCGATGGCAATCAGCCCCAGCATTTT
NA | TRBJ2-5 | TRBD2 | TRBV29-1 | CSVSGLAGGPVATQYF | TGCAGCGTCTCGGGACTAGCGGGGGGACCGGTCGCGACCCAGTACTTC
few | TRBJ2-7 | TRBD1 | TRBV19 | CASSQQQGYEQYF | TGTGCCAGTAGCCAACAACAGGGGTACGAGCAGTACTTC
NA | TRBJ2-2 | NA | TRBV5-1 | CASRPDSTSTGELFF | TGCGCCAGCAGACCCGACAGTACGAGCACCGGGGAGCTGTTTTTT
once | TRBJ2-5 | NA | TRBV5-1 | CASSSYGPGETQYF | TGCGCCAGCAGTTCCTATGGACCGGGGGAGACCCAGTACTTC